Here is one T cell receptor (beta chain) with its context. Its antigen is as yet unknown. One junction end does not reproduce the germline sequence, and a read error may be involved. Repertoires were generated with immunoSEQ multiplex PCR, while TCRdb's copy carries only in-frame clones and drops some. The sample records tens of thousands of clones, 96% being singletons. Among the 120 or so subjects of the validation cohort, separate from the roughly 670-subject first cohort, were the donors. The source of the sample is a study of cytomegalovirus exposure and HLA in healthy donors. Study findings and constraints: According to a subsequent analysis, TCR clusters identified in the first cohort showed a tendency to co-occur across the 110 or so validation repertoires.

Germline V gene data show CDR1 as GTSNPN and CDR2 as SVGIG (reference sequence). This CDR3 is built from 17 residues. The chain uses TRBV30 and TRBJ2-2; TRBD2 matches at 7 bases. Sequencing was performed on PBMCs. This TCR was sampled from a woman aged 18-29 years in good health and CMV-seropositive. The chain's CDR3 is CARRGGSAAKNTGELFF. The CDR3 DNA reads TGTGCCCGGAGGGGCGGGAGTGCTGCTAAGAACACCGGGGAGCTGTTTTTT. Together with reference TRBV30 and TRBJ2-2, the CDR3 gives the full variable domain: SQTIHQWPATLVQPVGSPLSLECTVEGTSNPNLYWYRQAAGRGLQLLFYSVGIGQISSEVPQNLSASRPQDRQFILSSKKLLLSDSGFYLCARRGGSAAKNTGELFFGEGSRLTVL.